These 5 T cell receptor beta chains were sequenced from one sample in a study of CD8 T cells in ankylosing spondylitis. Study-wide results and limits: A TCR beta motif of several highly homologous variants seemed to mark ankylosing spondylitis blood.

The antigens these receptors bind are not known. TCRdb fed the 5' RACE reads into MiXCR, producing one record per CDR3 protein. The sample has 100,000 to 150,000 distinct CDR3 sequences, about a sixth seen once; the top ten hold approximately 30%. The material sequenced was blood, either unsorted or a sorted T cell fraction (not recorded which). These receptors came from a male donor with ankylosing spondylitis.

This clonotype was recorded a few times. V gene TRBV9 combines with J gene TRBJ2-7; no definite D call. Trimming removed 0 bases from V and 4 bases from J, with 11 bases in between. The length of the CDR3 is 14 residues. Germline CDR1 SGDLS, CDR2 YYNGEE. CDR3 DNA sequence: TGTGCCAGCAGCGTAGGGGTCGTGGGTTACGAGCAGTACTTC. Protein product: CASSVGVVGYEQYF.

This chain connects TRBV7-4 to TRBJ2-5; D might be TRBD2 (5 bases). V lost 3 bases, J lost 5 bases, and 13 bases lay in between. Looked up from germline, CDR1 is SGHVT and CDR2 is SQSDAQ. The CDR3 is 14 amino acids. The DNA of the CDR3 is TGTGCCAGCAGCTTCCGGGATCCCTGGGAGACCCAGTACTTC. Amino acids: CASSFRDPWETQYF.

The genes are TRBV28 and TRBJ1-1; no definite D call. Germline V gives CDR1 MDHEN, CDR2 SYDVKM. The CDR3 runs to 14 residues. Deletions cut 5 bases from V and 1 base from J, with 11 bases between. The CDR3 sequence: CASSLTRKNTEAFF. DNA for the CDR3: TGTGCCAGCAGTCTTACAAGGAAGAACACTGAAGCTTTCTTT.

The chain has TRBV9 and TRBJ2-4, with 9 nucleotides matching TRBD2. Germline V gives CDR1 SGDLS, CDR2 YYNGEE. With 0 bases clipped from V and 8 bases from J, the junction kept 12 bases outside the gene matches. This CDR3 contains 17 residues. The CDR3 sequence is CASSVGLAGDPRDIQYF. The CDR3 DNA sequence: TGTGCCAGCAGCGTAGGTTTAGCGGGAGACCCCAGGGACATTCAGTACTTC.

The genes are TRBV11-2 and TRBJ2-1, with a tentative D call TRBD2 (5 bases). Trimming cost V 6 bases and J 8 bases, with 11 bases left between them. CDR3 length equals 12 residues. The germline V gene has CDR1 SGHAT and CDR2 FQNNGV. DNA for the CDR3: TGTGCCAGCAGTCCATCGGGATATGAGCAGTTCTTC. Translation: CASSPSGYEQFF. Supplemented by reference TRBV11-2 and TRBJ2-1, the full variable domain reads EAGVAQSPRYKIIEKRQSVAFWCNPISGHATLYWYQQILGQGPKLLIQFQNNGVVDDSQLPKDRFSAERLKGVDSTLKIQPAKLEDSAVYLCASSPSGYEQFFGPGTRLTVL.